This TCR beta chain was profiled in a study of early T cells in non-severe SARS-CoV-2 infection. Overall study results and limits: VDJdb matches were skewed toward anti-spike CD8 T cell responses.

Attachment of unique molecular identifiers to individual cDNA molecules was performed. TCRdb re-called the 5' RACE reads through MiXCR, storing one row per CDR3 protein. Here the sample spans approximately 77,000 distinct CDR3 sequences, roughly 5.3% being singletons. This clonotype was counted only a few times. The antigen is not known. Sequences were derived from whole blood, sampled at baseline. This sequence was found in an adult who was a healthcare worker with PCR-confirmed SARS-CoV-2 infection or an uninfected control (not recorded which).

The CDR3 region is CASSFGSAYEQYF. The CDR3 DNA sequence: TGTGCCAGCAGCTTCGGGTCGGCCTACGAGCAGTACTTC. The V call is TRBV7-9, the J call TRBJ2-7; no definite D call. V was shortened by 3 bases and J by 2 bases, with 8 bases between the two germline ends. CDR1 and CDR2 (germline): SEHNR, FQNEAQ (reference sequence). The CDR3 is 13 amino acids.